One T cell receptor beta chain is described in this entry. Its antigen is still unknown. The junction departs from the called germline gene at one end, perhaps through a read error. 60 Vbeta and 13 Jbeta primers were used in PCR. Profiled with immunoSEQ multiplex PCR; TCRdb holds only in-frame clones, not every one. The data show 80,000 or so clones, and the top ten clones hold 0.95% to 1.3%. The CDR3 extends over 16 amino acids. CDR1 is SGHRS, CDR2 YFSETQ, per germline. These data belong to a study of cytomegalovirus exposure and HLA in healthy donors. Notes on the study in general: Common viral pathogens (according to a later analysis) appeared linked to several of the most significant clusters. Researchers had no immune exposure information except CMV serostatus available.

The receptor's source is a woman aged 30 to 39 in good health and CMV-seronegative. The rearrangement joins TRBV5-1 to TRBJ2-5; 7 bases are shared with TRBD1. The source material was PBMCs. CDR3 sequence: CASSLGTGALQENQYF. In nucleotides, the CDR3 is TGCGCCAGCAGCTTGGGTACAGGGGCCCTCCAAGAGAACCAGTACTTC.